Listed here are 31 T cell receptor beta chains from one sample, sequenced in a study of blood T cells in healthy people across ages. Through a sample-barcoded 5' primer and a J-beta primer mix, a second PCR was run for about 6 to 11 cycles. TCRdb re-called the 5' RACE reads with MiXCR, one entry per CDR3 protein. This sample has about 1.1 million distinct CDR3 sequences, with roughly two fifths found just once. The material sequenced was blood. The receptors shown here come from a man between 18 and 29 years old in good health.

The CDR3 loop is CASSLVGQGGNGYTF. The DNA for the CDR3 is TGTGCCAGCAGCTTAGTCGGACAGGGGGGCAATGGCTACACCTTC. J is TRBJ1-2 and V is TRBV28; 10 bases agree with TRBD1. CDR3 length: 15 residues. The junction had 10 bases not matched to a gene; V was cut back by 6 bases and J by 6 bases. CDR1 and CDR2 from the germline V gene are MDHEN and SYDVKM.

The V and J genes are TRBV20-1 and TRBJ1-6; D perhaps matches TRBD1 (5 bases). The CDR3 runs to 16 residues. The V and J ends lost 0 bases and 9 bases respectively, with 18 bases between them. Germline CDR1 DFQATT, CDR2 SNEGSKA (reference sequence). CDR3: CSARDTGQGMASPLHF. The DNA for the CDR3 is TGCAGTGCTAGAGATACCGGTCAGGGTATGGCTTCACCCCTCCACTTT.

The chain recombines TRBV4-3 with TRBJ2-1, with unresolved D. CDR1 and CDR2 (germline): LGHNA, YSLEER. Trimming removed 6 bases from V and 9 bases from J, with 15 bases in between. This CDR3 has 13 amino acids. CDR3: CASSYDSNSEQFF. The CDR3 coding sequence is TGCGCCAGCAGTTATGACTCAAACTCTGAGCAGTTCTTC.

Notes on this clonotype: One end of the junction does not line up with germline, which may come from a read error. The CDR3 DNA follows: TGTGCTAGCAGCCGTACCCCGGGGGGAAACACAGATACGCAGTATTTT. Protein sequence: CASSRTPGGNTDTQYF. This chain connects TRBV7-7 to TRBJ2-3, with 7 bases aligning to TRBD2. CDR1 and CDR2 (germline): SSHAT, FNYEAQ (reference sequence). This CDR3 has 16 residues.

The CDR3 spells CSAFGTGMNTEAFF. CDR3 coding DNA: TGCAGTGCCTTCGGTACGGGAATGAACACTGAAGCTTTCTTT. This chain joins TRBV20-1 and TRBJ1-1, with D hard to call. CDR1 DFQATT and CDR2 SNEGSKA come from the germline V gene (reference sequence). V gave up 6 bases and J gave up 0 bases, with 14 bases separating them. The CDR3 runs 14 residues.

J is TRBJ2-3 and V is TRBV27; 9 bases line up with TRBD2. Germline trimming cut 6 bases from V and 2 bases from J; bases unmatched to any gene: 12. The length of the CDR3 is 17 residues. Germline V CDR1 and CDR2: MNHEY, SMNVEV (reference sequence). CDR3 nucleotides: TGTGCCAGCAGCCACCCGATTAGCGGGGGCCCCACAGATACGCAGTATTTT. Its translation is CASSHPISGGPTDTQYF.

In its sample, this clonotype was seen many times. The chain employs TRBV4-3 and TRBJ1-6; no definite D call. This CDR3 spans 16 amino acids. CDR1 is LGHNA, CDR2 YSLEER, per germline. Trimming removed 0 bases from V and 1 base from J, with 7 bases in between. The CDR3 DNA is TGCGCCAGCAGCCAAGATCCGGGGTCCTATAATTCACCCCTCCACTTT. As protein: CASSQDPGSYNSPLHF.

This clonotype showed up just a few times. The germline gene is not matched at one end of the junction; a read error may be the cause. V is TRBV19 and J is TRBJ2-3; perhaps TRBD1 as D (5 bases). The CDR3 covers 15 residues. Looked up from germline, CDR1 is LNHDA and CDR2 is SQIVND (reference sequence). The CDR3 DNA reads as TGTGCCAGTAGTATTAGTTGGGGCAGCACAGGTACGCAGTATTTT. It translates to CASSISWGSTGTQYF.

This chain joins TRBV12-3 or TRBV12-4 and TRBJ2-5, with TRBD2 as a possible D gene (7 bases). V lost 8 bases and J lost 11, with 21 bases in between. There are 13 residues in the CDR3. For the CDR3, the DNA is TGTGCCAGCGACTCAGGGGAGGGCAATGAGCAGTACTTC. Translation: CASDSGEGNEQYF.

The gene calls are TRBV9 and TRBJ1-1; D is perhaps TRBD1 (6 bases). V dropped 0 bases and J dropped 5 bases, with 11 bases sitting between them. This CDR3 is 14 amino acids long. Per the germline V gene, CDR1 is SGDLS and CDR2 is YYNGEE. CDR3 sequence (DNA): TGTGCCAGCAGCGTAGGCTACCAGGGGACTGAAGCTTTCTTT. This translates into CASSVGYQGTEAFF.

The gene calls are TRBV4-1 and TRBJ1-1; D might be TRBD1 (6 bases). The V end was cut by 0 bases, the J end by 8 bases, with 19 bases between. Germline CDR1 is MGHRA and CDR2 is YSYEKL. The CDR3 is 16 residues long. DNA for the CDR3: TGCGCCAGCAGCCAAGATCAGGTTAGCAGGGGCGCGGAAGCTTTCTTT. This encodes CASSQDQVSRGAEAFF.

V usage is TRBV11-2 and J usage is TRBJ2-7, with D hard to call. Trimming pared 3 bases from V and 3 bases from J, leaving 21 bases between. The V gene's germline CDR1 is SGHAT and CDR2 FQNNGV. The CDR3 is 17 residues long. The CDR3 protein is CASSFSPDSRIYYEQYF. For the CDR3, the DNA is TGTGCCAGCAGCTTCTCCCCCGACTCGCGCATTTACTACGAGCAGTACTTC.

The chain has TRBV12-3 or TRBV12-4 and TRBJ1-3, with D perhaps matching TRBD1 (6 bases). Deletions cut 4 bases from V and 1 base from J, with 11 bases between. The CDR3 covers 15 residues. DNA of the CDR3: TGTGCCAGCAGTTCTCGGGGGGCGTCTGGAAACACCATATATTTT. Protein: CASSSRGASGNTIYF.

V and J are TRBV4-3 and TRBJ1-3; perhaps TRBD1 as D (5 bases). The ends were cut back, 0 bases at V and 2 bases at J, with 11 bases in the middle. The germline V gene has CDR1 LGHNA and CDR2 YSLEER. The CDR3 contains 16 residues. CDR3 nucleotides: TGCGCCAGCAGCCAAGATCGGGGGAGTACTGGAAACACCATATATTTT. Translated, it gives CASSQDRGSTGNTIYF.

This clonotype came up a few times. The chain uses TRBV20-1 and TRBJ1-2; D might be TRBD1 (6 bases). Germline lookup yields CDR1 DFQATT and CDR2 SNEGSKA (reference sequence). This CDR3 is built from 14 residues. Trimming removed 5 bases at V and 0 bases at J, with 13 bases between. The CDR3 region is CSAYKDRSNYGYTF. The CDR3, as DNA: TGCAGTGCTTACAAAGACAGGTCTAACTATGGCTACACCTTC.

The J gene is TRBJ1-1, the V gene TRBV4-1; no clear D. V lost 0 bases and J lost 1, with 9 bases in between. The CDR3 consists of 15 residues. Germline CDR1 is MGHRA and CDR2 is YSYEKL. The CDR3 reads CASSQELAANTEAFF. The CDR3 DNA is TGCGCCAGCAGCCAAGAGTTGGCAGCGAACACTGAAGCTTTCTTT.

About this clonotype itself: An end of the junction does not agree with germline; a read error may underlie this. V and J are TRBV5-1 and TRBJ2-7, with D possibly TRBD2 on 5 matching bases. Germline lookup yields CDR1 SGHRS and CDR2 YFSETQ. This CDR3 comprises 14 residues. CDR3 sequence: CTSRYERVIYEQYF. The CDR3 nucleotides read TGCACCAGCAGGTATGAGAGGGTCATCTACGAGCAGTACTTC.

This clonotype has only one observation. This sequence joins TRBV28 and TRBJ2-5, with 12 bases identical to TRBD1. The germline gives CDR1 MDHEN, CDR2 SYDVKM. J gave up 11 bases and V 5 bases, and 12 bases lay outside the gene matches. CDR3 length: 15 residues. The CDR3 here is CASSTPGQGANEQYF. The CDR3 region has the DNA TGTGCCAGCAGTACCCCGGGACAGGGGGCGAATGAGCAGTACTTC. Full variable domain (rest looked up from reference TRBV28 and TRBJ2-5): DVKVTQSSRYLVKRTGEKVFLECVQDMDHENMFWYRQDPGLGLRLIYFSYDVKMKEKGDIPEGYSVSREKKERFSLILESASTNQTSMYLCASSTPGQGANEQYFGPGTRLLVL.

This clonotype was found many times. The rearrangement joins TRBV12-3 or TRBV12-4 to TRBJ2-7; D ambiguous. The length of the CDR3 is 13 residues. V lost 3 bases, J lost 3 bases, and 9 bases lay in between. Written as DNA, the CDR3 is TGTGCCAGCAGTTTCGGTCAGCTCTACGAGCAGTACTTC. It yields the protein CASSFGQLYEQYF.

The V call is TRBV3-1, the J call TRBJ1-1, with D possibly TRBD1 on 5 matching bases. Trimming stripped 1 base from V and 1 base from J, with 13 bases between. CDR1 and CDR2 from the germline V gene are LGHDT and YNNKEL (reference sequence). The CDR3 is 16 residues long. In nucleotides, the CDR3 is TGTGCCAGCAGCCAAGTCCTAGCCGGGGGGAACACTGAAGCTTTCTTT. Protein product: CASSQVLAGGNTEAFF.

The chain's CDR3 is CASSQPGTSGGAGNIQYF. In DNA form, the CDR3 reads TGTGCCAGCAGCCAACCCGGGACTAGCGGGGGGGCCGGAAACATTCAGTACTTC. The V gene is TRBV4-2, the J gene TRBJ2-4, with TRBD2 matching over 16 bases. With 2 bases clipped from V and 6 bases from J, the junction kept 7 bases outside the gene matches. The CDR3 sequence is 18 residues long. Germline-derived CDR1 and CDR2 are LGHNA and YNFKEQ.

V is TRBV20-1 and J is TRBJ2-7; 8 positions match TRBD2. The CDR3 runs to 13 residues. CDR1 and CDR2 (germline): DFQATT, SNEGSKA (reference sequence). The J segment lost 7 bases and the V segment lost 0 bases, leaving 5 bases of the junction unmatched. The CDR3 sequence: CSARDNRGGEQYF. Written as DNA, the CDR3 is TGCAGTGCTAGAGATAACCGGGGGGGTGAGCAGTACTTC.

With respect to this clonotype: Possible read error: a much larger clone is one base away. The V call is TRBV29-1, the J call TRBJ2-1; unclear D gene. The CDR3 contains 14 residues. Germline CDR1 and CDR2: SQVTM and ANQGSEA. V was shortened by 2 bases and J by 10 bases, with 18 bases between the two germline ends. The CDR3 DNA is TGCAGCGTTGAAAAGGGATCGAGCTCCTACGAGCAGTTCTTC. It is translated as CSVEKGSSSYEQFF.

The V and J genes are TRBV12-3 or TRBV12-4 and TRBJ2-2; TRBD1 might be the D (6 bases). The CDR3 is made up of 16 amino acids. V lost 2 bases and J lost 7, with 17 bases in between. The DNA for the CDR3 is TGTGCCAGCAGTTTACGCCCAGGGGTCAGGATCGGGGAGCTGTTTTTT. Translated, it gives CASSLRPGVRIGELFF.

The sample holds a few counts of this clonotype. The chain has TRBV4-3 and TRBJ1-1; no definite D call. The germline V gene encodes CDR1 LGHNA and CDR2 YSLEER. Trimming pared 4 bases from V and 4 bases from J, leaving 16 bases between. The CDR3 is made up of 15 amino acids. Here the CDR3 DNA reads TGCGCCAGCAGCCGTCTCATGGGGTCGGGCACTGAAGCTTTCTTT. Protein: CASSRLMGSGTEAFF.

This clonotype has more than one count but fewer than ten. V and J are TRBV20-1 and TRBJ2-5, with D perhaps assigned TRBD1 or TRBD2 (5 bases each). This CDR3 has 14 residues. CDR1 DFQATT and CDR2 SNEGSKA come from the germline V gene (reference sequence). The V and J ends lost 3 bases and 11 bases respectively, with 22 bases between them. The CDR3 DNA sequence: TGCAGTGCTAGGCAGCGTCAACGGGGCAATGAGCAGTACTTC. Residues: CSARQRQRGNEQYF.

The table lists this clonotype with a few counts. The CDR3 protein is CSGKGDSNQPQHF. Written as DNA, the CDR3 is TGCAGTGGGAAGGGGGATAGCAATCAGCCCCAGCATTTT. This chain joins TRBV20-1 and TRBJ1-5, with D tentatively TRBD1 (6 bases). Trimming removed 7 bases from V and 0 bases from J, with 10 bases in between. The CDR3 runs 13 residues. Germline V gene lookup returns CDR1 DFQATT and CDR2 SNEGSKA (reference sequence).

The chain combines TRBV6-2 or TRBV6-3 with TRBJ2-2; no firm D call. Trimming shortened V by 4 bases and J by 1 base, and 7 bases separated the two germline ends. The CDR3 consists of 14 residues. Germline values: CDR1 MNHEY, CDR2 SVGEGT. DNA of the CDR3: TGTGCCAGCAGTTTAATATGGAACACCGGGGAGCTGTTTTTT. Amino acid sequence: CASSLIWNTGELFF.

The gene calls are TRBV20-1 and TRBJ1-2; D not resolved. Trimming removed 0 bases from V and 8 bases from J, with 16 bases in between. The CDR3 runs to 14 residues. Germline V gene lookup returns CDR1 DFQATT and CDR2 SNEGSKA (reference sequence). CDR3 amino acids: CSARDDATLRGYTF. In DNA, the CDR3 is TGCAGTGCTAGAGATGACGCCACCTTACGAGGCTACACCTTC.

This chain links TRBV20-1 with TRBJ1-1; the D is unclear. Germline V gene sequence: CDR1 DFQATT, CDR2 SNEGSKA (reference sequence). Trimming took off 3 bases at V and 0 bases at J, with 14 bases between the two ends. The CDR3 length is 15 residues. The CDR3 sequence: CSASRPAEVNTEAFF. The CDR3 bases are TGCAGTGCTAGTAGGCCAGCCGAAGTGAACACTGAAGCTTTCTTT.

This chain joins TRBV12-5 and TRBJ1-1, with D possibly matching TRBD1 (5 bases). The CDR3 consists of 13 residues. Trimming took off 1 base at V and 8 bases at J, with 11 bases between the two ends. Germline V gene lookup returns CDR1 LGHNT and CDR2 FRNRAP. CDR3 coding DNA: TGTGCTAGTGGTTTGGAGCCCTGGACAGAAGCTTTCTTT. It encodes CASGLEPWTEAFF.